These T cell receptor beta chains were read from a single sample in a study of blood T cell repertoires in COVID-19. Some clones are missing from TCRdb's copy, which holds only in-frame ones; the method was immunoSEQ multiplex PCR. This sample carries 170,000 or so clones, 60% to 80% of them seen once, and the ten largest clones take approximately 26%. The specimen was peripheral blood. These receptors were obtained from a woman between 65 and 79 years old with acute or convalescent COVID-19. CDR3s include the opening cysteine and the closing phenylalanine or tryptophan. The order of the fields is clone size, J gene, V gene, D gene, CDR3 protein, CDR3 DNA. A D gene is named only where the DNA matches it firmly. The size entry is marked missing in some rows and otherwise reads once, few, many or a size class.

clone size: .; J gene: TRBJ2-1; V gene: TRBV7-3; D gene: TRBD2; CDR3 protein: CASSSLLAGYNEQFF; CDR3 DNA: TGTGCCAGCAGCTCGTTACTAGCGGGGTACAATGAGCAGTTCTTC
clone size: once; J gene: TRBJ2-3; V gene: TRBV3-1/TRBV3-2; D gene: TRBD2; CDR3 protein: CASSQLAGRFTDTQYF; CDR3 DNA: TGTGCCAGCAGCCAACTAGCGGGTCGGTTCACAGATACGCAGTATTTT
clone size: .; J gene: TRBJ1-2; V gene: TRBV6-2/TRBV6-3; D gene: TRBD1; CDR3 protein: CASSYGGGQGRDRTF; CDR3 DNA: TGTGCCAGCAGTTACGGAGGGGGACAGGGCCGGGACAGGACCTTC
clone size: .; J gene: TRBJ1-5; V gene: TRBV27; D gene: .; CDR3 protein: CASSRRGNQPQHF; CDR3 DNA: TGTGCCAGCAGTCGCCGGGGCAATCAGCCCCAGCATTTT
clone size: .; J gene: TRBJ2-1; V gene: TRBV2; D gene: TRBD2; CDR3 protein: CASSATSGRAHEQFF; CDR3 DNA: TGTGCCAGCAGCGCCACTAGCGGGAGGGCCCATGAGCAGTTCTTC
clone size: .; J gene: TRBJ2-1; V gene: TRBV10-3; D gene: TRBD2; CDR3 protein: CAISESSGRADNEQFF; CDR3 DNA: TGTGCCATCAGTGAGTCTAGCGGGAGAGCTGACAATGAGCAGTTCTTC
clone size: .; J gene: TRBJ2-7; V gene: TRBV9; D gene: TRBD1; CDR3 protein: CASSVGIQGTSSGEQYF; CDR3 DNA: TGTGCCAGCAGCGTAGGGATACAGGGGACGAGCTCGGGCGAGCAGTACTTC
clone size: few; J gene: TRBJ2-7; V gene: TRBV12-3/TRBV12-4; D gene: TRBD2; CDR3 protein: CASSLSGRTQYF; CDR3 DNA: TGTGCCAGCAGTTTAAGCGGGAGGACTCAGTACTTC
clone size: once; J gene: TRBJ2-4; V gene: TRBV3-1/TRBV3-2; D gene: TRBD1; CDR3 protein: CASSQDKRGHGDIQYF; CDR3 DNA: TGTGCCAGCAGCCAAGATAAGAGGGGGCACGGTGACATTCAGTACTTC
clone size: few; J gene: TRBJ2-7; V gene: TRBV11-2; D gene: TRBD2; CDR3 protein: CASSAPATSGRDYEQYF; CDR3 DNA: TGTGCCAGCAGCGCTCCCGCCACTAGCGGGAGGGACTACGAGCAGTACTTC
clone size: .; J gene: TRBJ2-1; V gene: TRBV5-4; D gene: .; CDR3 protein: CASSPDLSNEQFF; CDR3 DNA: TGTGCCAGCAGTCCGGACTTATCGAATGAGCAGTTCTTC
clone size: .; J gene: TRBJ2-7; V gene: TRBV7-2; D gene: TRBD2; CDR3 protein: CASSSTGTSAGEQYF; CDR3 DNA: TGTGCCAGCAGTTCGACCGGGACTAGCGCAGGCGAGCAGTACTTC
clone size: few; J gene: TRBJ1-2; V gene: TRBV18; D gene: .; CDR3 protein: CASSPTRTGEDGYTF; CDR3 DNA: TGTGCCAGCTCACCTACAAGGACGGGAGAGGATGGCTACACCTTC
clone size: .; J gene: TRBJ1-2; V gene: TRBV14; D gene: .; CDR3 protein: CASNTGNYGYTF; CDR3 DNA: TGTGCCAGCAATACAGGGAACTATGGCTACACCTTC
clone size: .; J gene: TRBJ2-7; V gene: TRBV4-1; D gene: TRBD2; CDR3 protein: CASSQILGGRSQGEQYF; CDR3 DNA: TGCGCCAGCAGCCAAATTCTCGGCGGGAGGTCCCAGGGCGAGCAGTACTTC
clone size: .; J gene: TRBJ2-7; V gene: TRBV27; D gene: TRBD1; CDR3 protein: CASSLLGQGYSYEQYF; CDR3 DNA: TGTGCCAGCAGTTTGTTGGGACAGGGGTACTCCTACGAGCAGTACTTC
clone size: once; J gene: TRBJ2-3; V gene: TRBV2; D gene: TRBD1; CDR3 protein: CASRDRGTQYF; CDR3 DNA: TGTGCCAGCAGAGACAGGGGAACGCAGTATTTT
clone size: .; J gene: TRBJ1-1; V gene: TRBV10-2; D gene: TRBD1; CDR3 protein: CASSDPGRDRGFGTEAFF; CDR3 DNA: TGCGCCAGCAGTGATCCTGGTCGGGACAGGGGTTTCGGCACTGAAGCTTTCTTT
clone size: .; J gene: TRBJ2-1; V gene: TRBV18; D gene: .; CDR3 protein: CASSPTGGDNEQFF; CDR3 DNA: TGTGCCAGCTCACCAACGGGTGGAGACAATGAGCAGTTCTTC
clone size: few; J gene: TRBJ2-1; V gene: TRBV7-7; D gene: .; CDR3 protein: CASSPSLTGSYNEQFF; CDR3 DNA: TGTGCCAGCAGCCCTTCTTTAACGGGCTCCTACAATGAGCAGTTCTTC